The 17 T cell receptor beta chains below come from one sample, sequenced in a study of blood T cell repertoires in COVID-19. The protocol was immunoSEQ multiplex PCR, while the TCRdb copy is restricted to in-frame clones and leaves out a portion. Seen here are a few hundred thousand clones, 84% observed once, and the top ten hold about 7%. The sequenced sample was PBMCs or T cells enriched from blood (not recorded which). These TCRs come from a woman in her thirties or forties who had recovered from COVID-19.

The J gene is TRBJ2-1, the V gene TRBV29-1; 11 bases map to TRBD2. This CDR3 spans 18 amino acids. Losses at the gene ends were 6 bases for V and 8 bases for J; bases not matched to a gene: 21. Germline CDR1 and CDR2: SQVTM and ANQGSEA. Here the CDR3 reads CSVGRRIDTSGSGHEQFF. The CDR3 DNA reads as TGCAGCGTAGGTAGACGTATTGACACTAGCGGGAGTGGGCATGAGCAGTTCTTC.

The rearrangement joins TRBV19 to TRBJ2-1, with 9 bases identical to TRBD1. CDR1 is LNHDA and CDR2 is SQIVND in the germline V gene (reference sequence). Unmatched junction bases numbered 1, after V lost 8 bases and J lost 2 bases. The CDR3 sequence is 13 residues long. The CDR3 bases are TGTGCCAGTCGGACAGGGGCCTACAATGAGCAGTTCTTC. Protein: CASRTGAYNEQFF.

Many counts were recorded for this clone. CDR3 bases: TGTGCCAGCTCACGGTCAACTGCAACTAATGAAAAACTGTTTTTT. It is translated as CASSRSTATNEKLFF. The V call is TRBV18, the J call TRBJ1-4; D is ambiguous. V was trimmed by 4 bases and J by 0 bases, leaving 9 bases between them. The CDR3 is 15 residues long. Germline V lookup: CDR1 KGHSH, CDR2 LQKENI.

V and J are TRBV7-3 and TRBJ2-2; tentatively, D is TRBD1 (5 bases). The CDR3 runs 13 residues. Looked up from germline, CDR1 is SGHTA and CDR2 is FQGTGA. V dropped 5 bases and J dropped 8 bases, with 12 bases sitting between them. CDR3 bases: TGTGCCAGCAGCCCCGACAGTATGGGGGAGCTGTTTTTT. It is translated as CASSPDSMGELFF.

The rearrangement joins TRBV3-1 (or the pseudogene TRBV3-2) to TRBJ2-2; TRBD1 matches at 8 bases. There are 20 residues in the CDR3. The trim removed 2 bases at V and 5 bases at J, leaving 19 bases unmatched. Germline values: CDR1 LGHDT, CDR2 YNNKEL (reference sequence). The CDR3 loop reads CASSQIKPGTGNRGTGELFF. CDR3 nucleotides: TGTGCCAGCAGCCAAATTAAACCCGGGACAGGAAATCGAGGAACCGGGGAGCTGTTTTTT.

The chain uses TRBV19 and TRBJ1-5; possible D gene TRBD1, 6 bases. The CDR3 is made up of 15 amino acids. The germline V gene encodes CDR1 LNHDA and CDR2 SQIVND (reference sequence). Trimming cost V 3 bases and J 6 bases, with 15 bases left between them. The CDR3 bases are TGTGCCAGTAGTATCGATGCCTTGACAGGTCAGCCCCAGCATTTT. It translates to CASSIDALTGQPQHF.

The chain uses TRBV5-1 and TRBJ1-2; 7 bases match TRBD1. Germline V gene sequence: CDR1 SGHRS, CDR2 YFSETQ. J gave up 8 bases and V 0 bases, and 10 bases lay outside the gene matches. The length of the CDR3 is 15 residues. The CDR3 DNA reads TGCGCCAGCAGCTTGGCTGGGCAGGGGGAGTACGGCTACACCTTC. Protein: CASSLAGQGEYGYTF.

This rearrangement joins TRBV3-1 (or the pseudogene TRBV3-2) to TRBJ2-2; 10 positions agree with TRBD2. Per the germline V gene, CDR1 is LGHDT and CDR2 is YNNKEL (reference sequence). The CDR3 spans 17 residues. V was clipped by 5 bases and J by 5 bases; unmatched bases: 11. CDR3 DNA: TGTGCCAGCAGCGCCCGGACTAGCGGAAGACTGACCGGGGAGCTGTTTTTT. Translated, it gives CASSARTSGRLTGELFF.

The rearrangement uses TRBV2 and TRBJ2-3; 16 bases agree with TRBD2. There are 16 residues in the CDR3. Germline trimming cut 8 bases from V and 4 bases from J; bases unmatched to any gene: 6. The germline V gene has CDR1 SNHLY and CDR2 FYNNEI. CDR3 in DNA: TGTGCCAGCTACGGGACTAGCGGGAGGGGCCCAGATACGCAGTATTTT. It yields the protein CASYGTSGRGPDTQYF.

This clone came up a few times. The chain links TRBV7-2 to TRBJ2-2, with a possible D match to TRBD2 (6 bases). The ends were cut back, 1 base at V and 7 bases at J, with 13 bases in the middle. The CDR3 extends over 15 amino acids. Germline-derived CDR1 and CDR2 are SGHTA and FQGNSA. Here the CDR3 DNA reads TGTGCCAGCAGCTTAGTACGGGGGAGAGGCGGGGAGCTGTTTTTT. Translation gives CASSLVRGRGGELFF.

V gene TRBV15 combines with J gene TRBJ2-2; a weak D match, TRBD1 (6 bases). Germline CDR1 is LNHNV and CDR2 is YYDKDF (reference sequence). Trimming cost V 2 bases and J 1 base, with 14 bases left between them. This CDR3 has 17 residues. The CDR3, as DNA: TGTGCCACCAGCAGACTAGGGGGAAGCGGGAACACCGGGGAGCTGTTTTTT. Its protein product is CATSRLGGSGNTGELFF.

This clone was counted once. This chain uses TRBV6-5 with TRBJ1-5; maybe TRBD1 (6 bases). V was cut by 5 bases and J by 8 bases, with 13 bases left in between. The length of the CDR3 is 13 residues. The germline V gene has CDR1 MNHEY and CDR2 SVGAGI. In DNA, the CDR3 is TGTGCCAGCAGTCTGACAGGTTTTGAGCCCCAGCATTTT. Translation: CASSLTGFEPQHF.

V gene TRBV18 combines with J gene TRBJ1-1, with 10 bases lining up with TRBD1. CDR1 and CDR2 from the germline V gene are KGHSH and LQKENI. The CDR3 is 14 amino acids. The V gene end was trimmed by 6 bases and the J gene end by 8 bases; junction bases not matched to a gene: 9. In DNA form, the CDR3 reads TGTGCCAGCTCCCGCGGACAGGGGGGTGGCGAAGCTTTCTTT. Translated: CASSRGQGGGEAFF.

CDR3: CASSEPLSGGSGTQYF. The CDR3 nucleotides read TGTGCCAGCAGCGAGCCCCTTAGCGGAGGGAGCGGTACGCAGTATTTT. This chain links TRBV9 with TRBJ2-3; D is perhaps TRBD2 (6 bases). The CDR3 covers 16 residues. Between the trimmed V and J ends, which lost 3 bases and 8 bases, there was a span of 22 bases. The germline gives CDR1 SGDLS, CDR2 YYNGEE.

The chain recombines TRBV24-1 with TRBJ2-3; TRBD2 aligns across 10 bases. There are 15 residues in the CDR3. V lost 7 bases, J lost 1 base, and 4 bases stayed unmatched. CDR1 and CDR2 from the germline V gene are KGHDR and SFDVKD. CDR3 bases: TGTGCCACCAGACCCGGGACTAGCGGCACAGATACGCAGTATTTT. Its translation is CATRPGTSGTDTQYF.

This chain uses TRBV5-4 with TRBJ1-2; D gene unclear. The CDR3 is made up of 13 amino acids. The germline V gene encodes CDR1 SGHNT and CDR2 YYREEE (reference sequence). Trimming left V 4 bases short and J 8 bases short, with 15 bases between. The CDR3 coding sequence is TGTGCCAGCAGCCGACCGGACGGAGGAGGCTACACCTTC. Translating gives CASSRPDGGGYTF. Full variable domain (rest looked up from reference TRBV5-4 and TRBJ1-2): ETGVTQSPTHLIKTRGQQVTLRCSSQSGHNTVSWYQQALGQGPQFIFQYYREEENGRGNFPPRFSGLQFPNYSSELNVNALELDDSALYLCASSRPDGGGYTFGSGTRLTVV.

The chain uses TRBV14 and TRBJ1-1; 8 bases align to TRBD1. Germline CDR1 and CDR2: SGHDN and FVKESK. This CDR3 spans 16 amino acids. With V trimmed by 2 bases and J by 2 bases, 7 bases remained unmatched. CDR3 bases: TGTGCCAGCAGCCAAACCGGACAGGGTTCTAACACTGAAGCTTTCTTT. Its protein product is CASSQTGQGSNTEAFF.